A selection of T cell receptor beta chains follows, all from one sample in a study of identical twins. TCRdb re-analysed the 5' RACE reads in MiXCR, keeping a single row per CDR3 protein. The data hold hundreds of thousands of distinct CDR3 sequences, with around 6.1% observed a single time. The sequenced sample consisted of naive T cells sorted from blood. Receptors originate from a man aged 18-30 years in good health. Both conserved end residues are part of each CDR3. Clone size is stated in some rows and not others, as once, few, many or a class when expanded.

cdr3_aa: CSAPLGTEAFF
j_call: TRBJ1-1
v_call: TRBV29-1
clone_size: many

cdr3_aa: CASSFSGGRTDTQYF
j_call: TRBJ2-3
v_call: TRBV28
clone_size: -

cdr3_aa: CASSFLEGVPGYQPQHF
j_call: TRBJ1-5
v_call: TRBV28
clone_size: few

cdr3_aa: CASSPLGPVDRALAKNIQYF
j_call: TRBJ2-4
v_call: TRBV27
clone_size: -

cdr3_aa: CSVGGDLVQETQYF
j_call: TRBJ2-5
v_call: TRBV29-1
clone_size: many

cdr3_aa: CSVEDSSLDNTQYF
j_call: TRBJ2-3
v_call: TRBV29-1
clone_size: few

cdr3_aa: CASRPGAGNYNEQFF
j_call: TRBJ2-1
v_call: TRBV28
clone_size: few

cdr3_aa: CASSFGGGSGNEQFF
j_call: TRBJ2-1
v_call: TRBV12-3/TRBV12-4
clone_size: many

cdr3_aa: CASSGALERGGKNIQYF
j_call: TRBJ2-4
v_call: TRBV6-1
clone_size: many

cdr3_aa: CASSLGTNNIQYF
j_call: TRBJ2-4
v_call: TRBV13
clone_size: many

cdr3_aa: CASSYGKGGTSGPKNIQYF
j_call: TRBJ2-4
v_call: TRBV6-5
clone_size: many

cdr3_aa: CASSPRAASTDTQYF
j_call: TRBJ2-3
v_call: TRBV5-4
clone_size: many

cdr3_aa: CASSLVGWGQETQYF
j_call: TRBJ2-5
v_call: TRBV7-2
clone_size: few

cdr3_aa: CSVELQGRTNTEAFF
j_call: TRBJ1-1
v_call: TRBV29-1
clone_size: many

cdr3_aa: CASKLGVGTGELFF
j_call: TRBJ2-2
v_call: TRBV2
clone_size: few

cdr3_aa: CASSSTGWRESSYNEQFF
j_call: TRBJ2-1
v_call: TRBV11-2
clone_size: many